A selection of T cell receptor beta chains follows, all from one sample in a study of T cells after yellow fever vaccination. MiXCR, applied by TCRdb to the 5' RACE reads, yields one record per CDR3 protein. The table lists some 260,000 distinct CDR3 sequences, about 5.2% of them singletons. The sample in question was CD4+ T cells sorted from PBMCs, obtained on the day of the yellow fever booster vaccination. These receptors were collected from a man between 18 and 29 years old who received the YFV17D yellow fever vaccine. Both conserved end residues are part of each CDR3. A D gene is named only where the DNA matches it firmly. Clone size is given for some rows only: seen once, a few or many times, or a class if the clone is expanded.

TRBV7-3	-	TRBJ1-6	-	CASSLGWNSPLHF	TGTGCCAGCAGCTTAGGTTGGAATTCACCCCTCCACTTT
TRBV4-2	TRBD2	TRBJ2-5	few	CASSPGLAGLSETQYF	TGTGCCAGCAGCCCCGGACTAGCGGGCCTTTCGGAGACCCAGTACTTC
TRBV25-1	-	TRBJ1-2	once	CASSEFGPLYGYTF	TGTGCCAGCAGTGAATTCGGGCCCCTCTATGGCTACACCTTC
TRBV6-5	-	TRBJ2-7	-	CASSSKPGPRGEQYF	TGTGCCAGCAGTTCCAAGCCGGGTCCTCGGGGCGAGCAGTACTTC
TRBV24-1	-	TRBJ2-2	many	CATSGETSTGELFF	TGTGCCACCAGTGGGGAAACAAGCACCGGGGAGCTGTTTTTT
TRBV30	-	TRBJ2-5	few	CAWSPSGVGLRETQYF	TGTGCCTGGTCACCTTCAGGGGTTGGGTTAAGAGAGACCCAGTACTTC
TRBV5-5	TRBD1	TRBJ1-1	-	CASSQGVAEAFF	TGTGCCAGCAGTCAGGGGGTCGCTGAAGCTTTCTTT
TRBV29-1	-	TRBJ2-5	few	CRFPGVQETQYF	TGCAGGTTCCCGGGGGTACAAGAGACCCAGTACTTC
TRBV12-3/TRBV12-4	TRBD1	TRBJ1-5	many	CASSTGEIGNQPQHF	TGTGCCAGCTCCACAGGGGAGATCGGCAATCAGCCCCAGCATTTT
TRBV7-9	TRBD1	TRBJ2-3	many	CASSLQGYTDTQYF	TGTGCCAGCAGCCTACAGGGGTACACAGATACGCAGTATTTT
TRBV30	TRBD1	TRBJ1-1	-	CAWSSQGASEAFF	TGTGCCTGGAGCTCACAGGGGGCTTCAGAAGCTTTCTTT
TRBV28	-	TRBJ1-1	-	CASSLKQGAGALGAFF	TGTGCCAGCAGCCTTAAACAGGGTGCTGGGGCCTTGGGAGCTTTCTTT
TRBV10-3	-	TRBJ2-3	-	CAITGTKEDTQYF	TGTGCCATCACCGGGACAAAAGAAGATACGCAGTATTTT
TRBV7-3	TRBD1	TRBJ1-6	few	CASSLGQGENSPLHF	TGTGCCAGCAGCTTAGGACAGGGTGAGAACTCACCCCTCCACTTT
TRBV7-9	TRBD1	TRBJ1-1	-	CASSPRQGSTEAFF	TGTGCCAGCAGCCCGAGACAGGGGAGCACTGAAGCTTTCTTT
TRBV3-1	TRBD2	TRBJ2-1	few	CASSPLLRGGNEQFF	TGTGCCAGCAGCCCCCTTCTCCGGGGGGGAAATGAGCAGTTCTTC
TRBV7-6	-	TRBJ1-3	-	CASSLDPSGPIYF	TGTGCCAGCAGCTTAGACCCAAGCGGCCCGATATATTTT
TRBV4-1	TRBD2	TRBJ2-1	many	CASSQEDAGGLSSYNEQFF	TGCGCCAGCAGCCAAGAGGACGCGGGGGGATTAAGCTCCTACAATGAGCAGTTCTTC
TRBV19	TRBD2	TRBJ2-5	-	CASSLKGRGETQYF	TGTGCCAGTAGCCTAAAGGGGAGGGGAGAGACCCAGTACTTC
TRBV7-2	TRBD1	TRBJ1-2	-	CASSPQGEPAYGYTF	TGTGCCAGCAGTCCACAGGGGGAGCCGGCCTATGGCTACACCTTC
TRBV6-2/TRBV6-3	TRBD2	TRBJ2-5	-	CASSYSASGDLETQYF	TGTGCCAGCAGTTACTCCGCTAGCGGGGATCTGGAGACCCAGTACTTC
TRBV7-2	TRBD2	TRBJ2-5	-	CASSSSSRGGGETQYF	TGTGCCAGCAGCTCCAGCTCAAGGGGCGGGGGTGAGACCCAGTACTTC
TRBV5-4	TRBD2	TRBJ2-3	-	CASSLGGGPSTDTQYF	TGTGCCAGCAGCCTGGGCGGGGGGCCTAGCACAGATACGCAGTATTTT
TRBV9	-	TRBJ2-2	few	CASSVQGQYTGELFF	TGTGCCAGCAGCGTACAGGGCCAGTACACCGGGGAGCTGTTTTTT
TRBV7-9	-	TRBJ1-1	few	CASSLAAGALGTEAFF	TGTGCCAGCAGCTTAGCGGCAGGGGCTCTGGGCACTGAAGCTTTCTTT
TRBV20-1	-	TRBJ1-5	many	CSALGPGGFINQPQHF	TGCAGTGCCCTCGGTCCGGGGGGCTTTATCAATCAGCCCCAGCATTTT
TRBV5-4	TRBD1	TRBJ1-1	-	CASSSADRGNTEAFF	TGTGCCAGCAGCTCCGCTGACAGGGGGAACACTGAAGCTTTCTTT
TRBV5-1	-	TRBJ2-4	-	CASSLEANAKNIQYF	TGCGCCAGCAGCTTGGAGGCGAACGCCAAAAACATTCAGTACTTC
TRBV7-2	-	TRBJ2-7	-	CASSFQGKNYEQYF	TGTGCCAGCAGCTTCCAGGGTAAGAACTACGAGCAGTACTTC
TRBV7-2	TRBD1	TRBJ2-7	many	CASSLDRGRVYEQYF	TGTGCCAGCAGCCTGGACAGGGGGCGAGTCTACGAGCAGTACTTC
TRBV7-2	-	TRBJ1-3	many	CASSLVGNTIYF	TGTGCCAGCAGCTTAGTTGGAAACACCATATATTTT
TRBV11-2	TRBD1	TRBJ1-1	many	CASRSGTGRTNTEAFF	TGTGCCAGCAGGTCGGGGACAGGGAGGACGAACACTGAAGCTTTCTTT
TRBV12-3/TRBV12-4	TRBD2	TRBJ2-3	-	CASSRPGGGRYTQYF	TGTGCCAGCAGCCGCCCGGGCGGGGGACGATATACGCAGTATTTT
TRBV7-9	-	TRBJ2-5	many	CASSSQRGAGETQYF	TGTGCCAGCAGCTCCCAAAGGGGGGCCGGGGAGACCCAGTACTTC
TRBV6-2/TRBV6-3	-	TRBJ1-5	many	CASRRAQTNQPQHF	TGTGCCAGCCGCAGGGCGCAGACGAATCAGCCCCAGCATTTT
TRBV5-1	-	TRBJ2-1	-	CASSLALDTRSSYNEQFF	TGCGCCAGCAGCTTGGCCTTGGACACCAGGAGCTCCTACAATGAGCAGTTCTTC
TRBV18	-	TRBJ2-3	-	CASSSGAGDTQYF	TGTGCCAGCTCATCGGGGGCCGGGGATACGCAGTATTTT
TRBV6-2/TRBV6-3	-	TRBJ2-3	few	CASSYRGRLTDTQYF	TGTGCCAGCAGTTACCGGGGCCGACTCACAGATACGCAGTATTTT
TRBV18	TRBD2	TRBJ2-1	few	CASSPPIPAGTSYNEQFF	TGTGCCAGCTCACCACCGATCCCAGCGGGGACCTCCTACAATGAGCAGTTCTTC
TRBV24-1	-	TRBJ2-3	many	CATSAAGSTDTQYF	TGTGCCACCAGTGCAGCGGGCAGCACAGATACGCAGTATTTT
TRBV27	-	TRBJ2-6	-	CASTFTGLFSGANVLTF	TGTGCCAGCACATTCACGGGACTCTTCTCTGGGGCCAACGTCCTGACTTTC
TRBV20-1	TRBD1	TRBJ2-5	few	CSARVQGARETQYF	TGCAGTGCTAGGGTACAGGGGGCTCGGGAGACCCAGTACTTC
TRBV12-3/TRBV12-4	-	TRBJ1-2	many	CASSSSNYGYTF	TGTGCCAGCAGCAGTTCTAACTATGGCTACACCTTC